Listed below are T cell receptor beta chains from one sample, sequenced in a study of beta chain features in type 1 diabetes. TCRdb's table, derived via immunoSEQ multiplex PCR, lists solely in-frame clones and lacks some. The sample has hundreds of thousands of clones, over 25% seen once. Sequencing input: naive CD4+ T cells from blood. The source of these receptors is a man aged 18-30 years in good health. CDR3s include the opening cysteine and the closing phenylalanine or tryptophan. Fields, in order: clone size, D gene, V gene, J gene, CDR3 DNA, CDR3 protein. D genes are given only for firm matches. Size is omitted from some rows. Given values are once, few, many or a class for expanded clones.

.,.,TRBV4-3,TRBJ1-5,TGCGCCAGCAGCCAAGATGGGCAGGGTGAACAGCCCCAGCATTTT,CASSQDGQGEQPQHF
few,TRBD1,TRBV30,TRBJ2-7,TGTGCCTGGACGGACAGGGGGAGGTACGAGCAGTACTTC,CAWTDRGRYEQYF
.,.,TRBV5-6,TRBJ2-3,TGTGCCAGCAGCTTAAGTGGGGGGCCGCCAGATACGCAGTATTTT,CASSLSGGPPDTQYF
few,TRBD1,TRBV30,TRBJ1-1,TGTGCCTGGAGTCAGACAGGGTCCACTGAAGCTTTCTTT,CAWSQTGSTEAFF
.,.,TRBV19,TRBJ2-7,TGTGCCAGTAGTATCGCTGGGACCTACGAGCAGTACTTC,CASSIAGTYEQYF
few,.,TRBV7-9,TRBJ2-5,TGTGCCAGCAGCCCCGGAGGGACCCAGTACTTC,CASSPGGTQYF
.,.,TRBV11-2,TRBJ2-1,TGTGCCAGCAGTCCCCGACGAGGGAATGAGCAGTTCTTC,CASSPRRGNEQFF
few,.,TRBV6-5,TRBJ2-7,TGTGCCAGCAGTTACTCGACCGGGGCCTCCTACGAGCAGTACTTC,CASSYSTGASYEQYF
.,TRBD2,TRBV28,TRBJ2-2,TGTGCCAGCAGTTTGCCCCTAGCGGTCGGCACCGGGGAGCTGTTTTTT,CASSLPLAVGTGELFF
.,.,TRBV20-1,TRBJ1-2,TGCAGTGCTAGGACGGACTATGGCTACACCTTC,CSARTDYGYTF
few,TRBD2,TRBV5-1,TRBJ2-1,TGCGCCAGCAGCTCCCTCTGGGGTAGCGGGAGTGGTGGTGAGCAGTTCTTC,CASSSLWGSGSGGEQFF
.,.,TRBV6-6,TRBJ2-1,TGTGCCAGCAGTTACGACGGGGAGAACTACAATGAGCAGTTCTTC,CASSYDGENYNEQFF
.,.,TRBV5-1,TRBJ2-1,TGCGCCAGCAGCTTGGGTCAGCACTACAATGAGCAGTTCTTC,CASSLGQHYNEQFF
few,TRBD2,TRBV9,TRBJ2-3,TGTGCCAGCAGCGTAAGGAGCGGGATCACAGATACGCAGTATTTT,CASSVRSGITDTQYF
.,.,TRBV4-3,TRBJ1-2,TGCGCCAGCAGCCTCCGCGTGCGGCGCGAATATGGCTACACCTTC,CASSLRVRREYGYTF
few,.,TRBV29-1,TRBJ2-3,TGCAGCGTTGAAGGGCTAGCGCGCGATACGCAGTATTTT,CSVEGLARDTQYF
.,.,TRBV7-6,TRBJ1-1,TGTGCCAGCAGCCGGACGTGGGGGGCGTACACTGAAGCTTTCTTT,CASSRTWGAYTEAFF
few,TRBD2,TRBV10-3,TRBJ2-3,TGTGCCATCAGCCCTAGCGGTACAGATACGCAGTATTTT,CAISPSGTDTQYF
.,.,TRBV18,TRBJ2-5,TGTGCCAGCTCACCTGCCAGGACGGTTCAAGAGACCCAGTACTTC,CASSPARTVQETQYF
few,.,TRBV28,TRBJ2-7,TGTGCCAGCAGCGCGGGGCAGCTTCCGAGGGAGCAGTACTTC,CASSAGQLPREQYF
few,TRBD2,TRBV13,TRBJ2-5,TGTGCCAGCAGCCCTACTGAGTCCGGGAGGGAGACCCAGTACTTC,CASSPTESGRETQYF
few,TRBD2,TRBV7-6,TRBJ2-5,TGTGCCAGCAGCTTACTTGGCCTAGCGGAAGAGACCCAGTACTTC,CASSLLGLAEETQYF